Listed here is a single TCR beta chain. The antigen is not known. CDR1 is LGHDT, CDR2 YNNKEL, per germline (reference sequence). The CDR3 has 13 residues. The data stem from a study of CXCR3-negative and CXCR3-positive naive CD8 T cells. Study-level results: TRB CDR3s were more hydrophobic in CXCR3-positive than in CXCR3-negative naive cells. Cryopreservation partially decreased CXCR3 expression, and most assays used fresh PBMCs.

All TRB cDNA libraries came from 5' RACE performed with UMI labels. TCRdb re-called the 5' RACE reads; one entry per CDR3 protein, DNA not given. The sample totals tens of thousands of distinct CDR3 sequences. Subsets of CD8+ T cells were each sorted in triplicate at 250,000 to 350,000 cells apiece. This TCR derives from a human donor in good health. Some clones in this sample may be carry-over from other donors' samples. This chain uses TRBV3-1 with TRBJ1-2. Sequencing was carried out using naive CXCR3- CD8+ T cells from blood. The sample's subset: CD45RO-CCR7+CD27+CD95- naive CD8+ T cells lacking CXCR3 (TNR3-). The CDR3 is CASTTNTDDGYTF.